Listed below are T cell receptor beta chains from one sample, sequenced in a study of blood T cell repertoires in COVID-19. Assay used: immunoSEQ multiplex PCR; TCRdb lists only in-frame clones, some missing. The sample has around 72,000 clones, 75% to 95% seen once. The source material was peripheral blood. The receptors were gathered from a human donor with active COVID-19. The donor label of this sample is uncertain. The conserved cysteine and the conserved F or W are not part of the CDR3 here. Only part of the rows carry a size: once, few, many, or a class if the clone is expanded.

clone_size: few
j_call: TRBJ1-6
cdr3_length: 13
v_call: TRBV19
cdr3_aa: ASSIRRSYNSPLH

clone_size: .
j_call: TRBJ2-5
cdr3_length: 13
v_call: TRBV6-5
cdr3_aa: ASKKTLAGEETQY

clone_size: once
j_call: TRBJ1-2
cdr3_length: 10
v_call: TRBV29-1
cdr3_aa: SVELQQGSYT

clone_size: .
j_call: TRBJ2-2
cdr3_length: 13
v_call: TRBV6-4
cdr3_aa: ASHLTGLGTGELF

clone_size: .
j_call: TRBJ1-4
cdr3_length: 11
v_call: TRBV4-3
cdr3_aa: ASSQAQGRELF

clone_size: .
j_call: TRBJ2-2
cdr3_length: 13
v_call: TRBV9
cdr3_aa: ASSVGGRGAGELF

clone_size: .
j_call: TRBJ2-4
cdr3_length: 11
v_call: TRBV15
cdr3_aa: ATSRDRGDIQY

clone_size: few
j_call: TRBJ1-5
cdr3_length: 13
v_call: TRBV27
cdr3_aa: ASSSQGVWNQPQH

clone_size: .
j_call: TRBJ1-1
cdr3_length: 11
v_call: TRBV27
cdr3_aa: ASSFEAGREAF

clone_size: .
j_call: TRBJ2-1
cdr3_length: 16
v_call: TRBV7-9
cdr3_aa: ASSLAPGWRERGNEQF